This TCR beta chain stems from a study of response to subunit inactivated influenza vaccine. Findings and caveats of the study: It was suggested by the authors that few new T cells are recruited by each seasonal influenza vaccination.

The V segment lost 4 bases and the J segment 3 bases; nucleotides outside the gene matches: 5. In germline, CDR1 is SQVTM, CDR2 ANQGSEA. This CDR3 comprises 15 residues. This clonotype came up many times. What it binds is not known. TCRdb reprocessed the RT-PCR reads with MiXCR, giving one entry per CDR3 protein. Of roughly 190,000 distinct CDR3 sequences in the sample, around 15% were seen once. This specimen consisted of CD8+ T cells sorted from PBMCs, obtained less than 6 days after vaccination. V is TRBV29-1 and J is TRBJ2-7; 14 bases agree with TRBD2. The TCR sequence derives from a man aged 50 to 59 who received an inactivated influenza vaccine. This chain's CDR3 is CSVGIGTSGGYEQYF. Here the CDR3 DNA reads TGCAGCGTTGGTATCGGGACTAGCGGGGGCTACGAGCAGTACTTC.